This T cell receptor beta chain appears in the sequencing data of a study of tumor and adjacent non-tumor tissue in lung cancer. Across the study: The patients, some ten men and 4 to 6 women, were about 31 to 85 with stage I to III disease. Whole-study results and caveats: Significantly higher TCR diversity was found in tumor than normal lung.

A modified ARM-PCR protocol with three rounds of nested PCR amplified TCRbeta. TCRdb processed the multiplex PCR reads anew with MiXCR; each CDR3 protein has one entry. The sample yields approximately 150,000 distinct CDR3 sequences, 60% to 70% seen once. This clonotype is large. Its target is not known. This sample's RNA came from whole unsorted tissue. This receptor was identified in a man aged 60 to 75 with small cell lung cancer. Sequenced: lung tumor tissue.

CDR3 amino acids: CASSGDPSGEQFF. The DNA for the CDR3 is TGTGCCAGCAGCGGTGACCCCTCGGGTGAGCAGTTCTTC. This sequence joins TRBV11-2 and TRBJ2-1; D ambiguous. V was shortened by 5 bases and J by 9 bases, with 14 bases between the two germline ends. Germline V gene data show CDR1 as SGHAT and CDR2 as FQNNGV. The CDR3 spans 13 residues. Together with reference TRBV11-2 and TRBJ2-1, the CDR3 gives the full variable domain: EAGVAQSPRYKIIEKRQSVAFWCNPISGHATLYWYQQILGQGPKLLIQFQNNGVVDDSQLPKDRFSAERLKGVDSTLKIQPAKLEDSAVYLCASSGDPSGEQFFGPGTRLTVL.